The sequence of this T cell receptor (beta chain) was determined in a study of radiation and T cells in renal cell carcinoma. Some clones are missing from TCRdb's copy, which holds only in-frame ones; the method was immunoSEQ multiplex PCR. The sample carries about 77,000 clones, around 78% recorded once. As to this clone: The antigen is not known.

Study-level points and caveats: From baseline, blood top tumor clonotypes peaked at 2 weeks post-radiation.

Germline V lookup: CDR1 MDHEN, CDR2 SYDVKM. This CDR3 comprises 12 residues. V lost 10 bases, J lost 7 bases, and 14 bases lay in between. The time point is: blood 4 weeks post-SBRT, at nephrectomy. Treatment noted: 15 Gy SBRT to primary tumor, nephrectomy 4 weeks later. This TCR derives from a woman aged 55-69 years with renal cell carcinoma. The chain joins TRBV28 to TRBJ1-5; D is uncertain. This specimen was blood, taken from a patient whose treatment included radiotherapy and nephrectomy. CDR3 DNA: TGTGCCACCCACCACCGCGGGCAGCCCCAGCATTTT. Translating it yields CATHHRGQPQHF. Together with reference TRBV28 and TRBJ1-5, the CDR3 gives the full variable domain: DVKVTQSSRYLVKRTGEKVFLECVQDMDHENMFWYRQDPGLGLRLIYFSYDVKMKEKGDIPEGYSVSREKKERFSLILESASTNQTSMYLCATHHRGQPQHFGDGTRLSIL.